The 30 T cell receptor beta chains given below trace back to one sample, sequenced in a study of shared clonotypes between healthy human individuals. Naive-designated CD8 cells lacked CD45RO, were positively enriched for CCR7, and omitted terminally differentiated effector memory CD45RA+ cells. Measured with immunoSEQ multiplex PCR; TCRdb has only the in-frame clones, and not every one. The sample has about 2.2 million clones, over 85% seen once; the top ten hold under 2%. Sequenced sample: naive CD8+ T cells from PBMCs. Source of these receptors: a man aged 18 to 29 in good health. Some clones in this sample may be carry-over from other donors' samples.

This clone has just one count. V is TRBV28 and J is TRBJ1-4; a possible D gene is TRBD1 (5 bases). The CDR3 has 17 amino acids. CDR1 is MDHEN, CDR2 SYDVKM, per germline. Trimming cost V 3 bases and J 5 bases, with 19 bases left between them. This chain's CDR3 is CASSFRAVSGGNEKLFF. Written as DNA, the CDR3 is TGTGCCAGCAGTTTTAGAGCTGTCTCGGGGGGAAATGAAAAACTGTTTTTT.

To note about this clone: Other DNA sequences in this sample translate to the same CDR3. The genes are TRBV27 and TRBJ2-7, with TRBD2 matching 9 bases. Germline assignment: CDR1 MNHEY and CDR2 SMNVEV (reference sequence). V lost 5 bases, J lost 2 bases, and 4 bases stayed unmatched. This CDR3 comprises 14 residues. The DNA for the CDR3 is TGTGCCAGCAGTCCGAGGACTAGCGCCTACGAGCAGTACTTC. It yields the protein CASSPRTSAYEQYF.

As to this clone: Other DNA sequences of this sample code for an identical CDR3. The CDR3 bases are TGTGCCATCAGCCCCGGGAGCTCCTACGAGCAGTACTTC. Encoded protein: CAISPGSSYEQYF. The chain couples TRBV10-3 to TRBJ2-7; D possibly corresponds to TRBD2 (6 bases). Looked up from germline, CDR1 is ENHRY and CDR2 is SYGVKD. The length of the CDR3 is 13 residues. V shed 6 bases and J shed 0 bases, with 9 bases lying between them.

The J gene is TRBJ1-2, the V gene TRBV7-9; TRBD1 might be the D (5 bases). CDR3 length: 16 amino acids. The V gene lost 3 bases and the J gene lost 0 bases, with 14 bases spanning the gap. From germline, CDR1 is SEHNR and CDR2 FQNEAQ (reference sequence). The CDR3 sequence: CASSLDPLGPNYGYTF. The CDR3 region has the DNA TGTGCCAGCAGCTTGGACCCACTGGGGCCTAACTATGGCTACACCTTC.

This chain uses TRBV19 with TRBJ1-1, with TRBD1 matching over 11 bases. The CDR3 loop spans 15 amino acids. After removal of 5 bases from V and 3 bases from J, the junction contained 5 bases not matched to a gene. Per the germline V gene, CDR1 is LNHDA and CDR2 is SQIVND (reference sequence). The CDR3 reads CASSVPGQGDTEAFF. As DNA, the CDR3 is TGTGCCAGTAGTGTGCCGGGACAGGGGGACACTGAAGCTTTCTTT.

The chain links TRBV7-3 to TRBJ2-1; 10 bases fit TRBD1. CDR3 length: 17 residues. The V segment lost 0 bases and the J segment 6 bases; nucleotides outside the gene matches: 8. Per germline, CDR1 SGHTA and CDR2 FQGTGA. The CDR3: CASSLTFGQGVGNEQFF. In DNA, the CDR3 is TGTGCCAGCAGCTTAACTTTCGGACAGGGGGTGGGCAATGAGCAGTTCTTC.

The chain recombines TRBV6-6 with TRBJ2-1; D is uncertain. V shed 2 bases and J shed 12 bases, with 8 bases lying between them. From germline, CDR1 is MNHNY and CDR2 SVGAGI (reference sequence). The CDR3 has 11 residues. The CDR3 is CASSYPQGQFF. The CDR3 DNA sequence: TGTGCCAGCAGTTACCCCCAAGGGCAGTTCTTC.

The V call is TRBV6-6, the J call TRBJ1-1; unclear D gene. Trimming stripped 7 bases from V and 1 base from J, with 10 bases between. The CDR3 is 13 residues long. Germline V gives CDR1 MNHNY, CDR2 SVGAGI (reference sequence). The CDR3 is CASNPPENTEAFF. CDR3 in DNA: TGTGCCAGCAATCCCCCAGAGAACACTGAAGCTTTCTTT.

The gene calls are TRBV28 and TRBJ2-2; maybe TRBD1 (5 bases). The CDR3 spans 14 residues. Looked up from germline, CDR1 is MDHEN and CDR2 is SYDVKM. Trimming removed 4 bases from V and 9 bases from J, with 15 bases in between. The CDR3 DNA reads TGTGCCAGCAGTTCTCGGGCAGGGCTCAGGGAGCTGTTTTTT. Its translation: CASSSRAGLRELFF.

The chain is built from TRBV9 and TRBJ2-1, with 7 positions matching TRBD2. The germline V gene encodes CDR1 SGDLS and CDR2 YYNGEE. The trim removed 3 bases at V and 0 bases at J, leaving 9 bases unmatched. The CDR3 extends over 17 amino acids. DNA for the CDR3: TGTGCCAGCAGCGACCCCTTGGGGGGGAGCTCCTACAATGAGCAGTTCTTC. This sequence encodes CASSDPLGGSSYNEQFF.

The genes are TRBV10-3 and TRBJ1-1; unclear D gene. Germline CDR1 is ENHRY and CDR2 is SYGVKD. Between the trimmed V and J ends, which lost 0 bases and 1 base, there was a span of 6 bases. CDR3 length equals 14 residues. In DNA form, the CDR3 reads TGTGCCATCAGTGAGTCCCTTTGGAACACTGAAGCTTTCTTT. It yields the protein CAISESLWNTEAFF.

This chain uses TRBV7-9 with TRBJ1-5; 7 nucleotides line up with TRBD1. The CDR3 is 14 amino acids. V lost 5 bases and J lost 6; bases outside the gene matches: 7. The germline V gene has CDR1 SEHNR and CDR2 FQNEAQ (reference sequence). CDR3 in amino acids: CASSQGGVGQPQHF. Here the CDR3 DNA reads TGTGCCAGCAGCCAGGGGGGGGTAGGTCAGCCCCAGCATTTT.

The chain is built from TRBV6-6 and TRBJ1-1; D may be TRBD1 (5 bases). Germline CDR1 and CDR2: MNHNY and SVGAGI (reference sequence). CDR3 length: 15 residues. V shed 1 base and J shed 1 base, with 10 bases lying between them. The CDR3 DNA reads as TGTGCCAGCAGTTACTACGGGCAGGGGAACACTGAAGCTTTCTTT. This sequence encodes CASSYYGQGNTEAFF.

The CDR3, as DNA: TGTGCCAGCAGCAGGGGGGGTAGGAAGTACTTC. Protein product: CASSRGGRKYF. J is TRBJ2-7 and V is TRBV5-6, with D perhaps TRBD2 (7 bases). Deletions cut 4 bases from V and 11 bases from J, with 13 bases between. Looked up from germline, CDR1 is SGHDT and CDR2 is YYEEEE. The CDR3 length is 11 residues.

V and J are TRBV5-1 and TRBJ2-4, with a possible D match to TRBD2 (6 bases). V lost 0 bases and J lost 4, with 11 bases in between. The CDR3 consists of 15 residues. The germline gives CDR1 SGHRS, CDR2 YFSETQ. CDR3: CASSLDAGSKNIQYF. The CDR3 nucleotides read TGCGCCAGCAGCTTGGATGCGGGATCTAAAAACATTCAGTACTTC.

As for this clone: This sample also contains other DNA sequences that code for the same CDR3. The V and J genes are TRBV6-1 and TRBJ1-1; D might be TRBD1 (5 bases). The CDR3 spans 13 residues. V was cut by 4 bases and J by 5 bases, with 11 bases left in between. The germline V gene encodes CDR1 MNHNS and CDR2 SASEGT. The CDR3 loop is CASSVGGGTEAFF. The CDR3 DNA reads as TGTGCCAGCAGTGTTGGGGGGGGGACTGAAGCTTTCTTT.

V and J are TRBV2 and TRBJ1-3; D is undetermined. The CDR3 contains 12 residues. V was pared by 6 bases and J by 0 bases, with 3 bases between. Germline values: CDR1 SNHLY, CDR2 FYNNEI. CDR3 nucleotides: TGTGCCAGCAGGTTCTCTGGAAACACCATATATTTT. Protein product: CASRFSGNTIYF.

The chain employs TRBV28 and TRBJ2-7; 9 nucleotides match TRBD1. Germline V lookup: CDR1 MDHEN, CDR2 SYDVKM. The CDR3 extends over 15 amino acids. J lost 1 base, V lost 6 bases, and 7 bases had no gene match. CDR3 sequence reads: CASSDPTGGSYEQYF. In nucleotides, the CDR3 is TGTGCCAGCAGCGACCCGACAGGGGGGTCCTACGAGCAGTACTTC.

The DNA of the CDR3 is TGCGCCAGCAGCGTGGACAGGGGGGCCGGGGAGCTGTTTTTT. Its translation is CASSVDRGAGELFF. The V and J genes are TRBV5-1 and TRBJ2-2; the match to TRBD1 covers 10 bases. Germline trimming cut 4 bases from V and 6 bases from J; bases unmatched to any gene: 3. The CDR3 covers 14 residues. CDR1 is SGHRS, CDR2 YFSETQ, per germline. Combining the CDR3 with reference TRBV5-1 and TRBJ2-2 gives the whole variable domain KAGVTQTPRYLIKTRGQQVTLSCSPISGHRSVSWYQQTPGQGLQFLFEYFSETQRNKGNFPGRFSGRQFSNSRSEMNVSTLELGDSALYLCASSVDRGAGELFFGEGSRLTVL.

This clone was counted a few times. This chain connects TRBV4-2 to TRBJ1-2; D is undetermined. Trimming took off 4 bases at V and 2 bases at J, with 8 bases between the two ends. The CDR3 is 13 amino acids. Germline-derived CDR1 and CDR2 are LGHNA and YNFKEQ. The CDR3 DNA reads as TGTGCCAGCAGCCGATCGACAAACTATGGCTACACCTTC. Translating gives CASSRSTNYGYTF.

V and J are TRBV7-8 and TRBJ2-5; 9 nucleotides align to TRBD1. Germline assignment: CDR1 SGHVS and CDR2 FQNEAQ. V lost 5 bases, J lost 4 bases, and 11 bases stayed unmatched. This CDR3 contains 16 residues. The CDR3 loop is CASSPPRDRALETQYF. CDR3 coding DNA: TGTGCCAGCAGCCCCCCCCGGGACAGGGCCCTAGAGACCCAGTACTTC.

This chain uses TRBV4-1 with TRBJ2-1, with D possibly TRBD1 on 6 matching bases. V was shortened by 2 bases and J by 7 bases, with 12 bases between the two germline ends. The CDR3 is 14 amino acids. The germline CDR1 and CDR2 sequences are MGHRA and YSYEKL. CDR3 residues: CASSQPSGANEQFF. Here the CDR3 DNA reads TGCGCCAGCAGCCAACCGTCAGGGGCGAATGAGCAGTTCTTC.

This chain connects TRBV13 to TRBJ2-7; TRBD2 agrees at 10 bases. CDR3 length: 15 amino acids. CDR1 and CDR2 (germline): PRHDT, FYEKMQ (reference sequence). Germline trimming cut 1 base from V and 2 bases from J; bases unmatched to any gene: 2. The CDR3 is CASSLVTSGTYEQYF. The CDR3 DNA sequence: TGTGCCAGCAGCTTAGTTACTAGCGGGACCTACGAGCAGTACTTC.

A word on this clone: Different DNA sequences within this sample yield the same CDR3. The J gene is TRBJ2-7, the V gene TRBV5-6, with TRBD1 identical over 8 bases. Germline-derived CDR1 and CDR2 are SGHDT and YYEEEE. The V segment lost 4 bases and the J segment 4 bases; nucleotides outside the gene matches: 1. The CDR3 sequence is 12 residues long. The CDR3 coding sequence is TGTGCCAGCAGCGGACAGGGTTACGAGCAGTACTTC. Encoded protein: CASSGQGYEQYF.

This chain connects TRBV4-2 to TRBJ2-3; TRBD2 agrees at 14 bases. Trimming took 3 bases from V and 2 from J; bases not matched to a gene: 4. Germline CDR1 is LGHNA and CDR2 is YNFKEQ. This CDR3 comprises 17 residues. CDR3 bases: TGTGCCAGCAGCCAGACTAGCGGGAGGGCCGTCACAGATACGCAGTATTTT. It codes for CASSQTSGRAVTDTQYF.

The chain carries TRBV15 and TRBJ1-1; TRBD1 agrees at 9 bases. The V segment lost 5 bases and the J segment 2 bases; nucleotides outside the gene matches: 6. The length of the CDR3 is 15 residues. Germline CDR1 LNHNV, CDR2 YYDKDF (reference sequence). In nucleotides, the CDR3 is TGTGCCACCAGCGGGGACAGGGCGATAAACACTGAAGCTTTCTTT. Residues: CATSGDRAINTEAFF.

The CDR3 coding sequence is TGTGCCAGCAGGCTGGCCCAGGGTTCCGGCCAAGAGACCCAGTACTTC. Its translation is CASRLAQGSGQETQYF. V usage is TRBV11-2 and J usage is TRBJ2-5, with D tentatively TRBD1 (5 bases). V shed 6 bases and J shed 1 base, with 18 bases lying between them. This CDR3 is 16 amino acids long. Germline CDR1 SGHAT, CDR2 FQNNGV.

The CDR3 sequence: CASSVGSGAIRRAEAFF. The CDR3 DNA sequence: TGTGCCAGCAGCGTAGGGTCAGGGGCCATCCGACGCGCTGAAGCTTTCTTT. The chain uses TRBV9 and TRBJ1-1, with D perhaps matching TRBD1 (6 bases). In germline, CDR1 is SGDLS, CDR2 YYNGEE. Trimming cost V 0 bases and J 6 bases, with 21 bases left between them. The CDR3 is 17 residues long.

V is TRBV29-1 and J is TRBJ2-7; D may match TRBD1 or TRBD2 (5 bases each). The V gene lost 6 bases and the J gene lost 4 bases, with 19 bases spanning the gap. CDR1 and CDR2 from the germline V gene are SQVTM and ANQGSEA. The CDR3 runs to 14 residues. CDR3 bases: TGCAGCGTAGACGACGGGGCGTTGGAGTACGAGCAGTACTTC. Its translation is CSVDDGALEYEQYF.

The chain combines TRBV28 with TRBJ2-7; TRBD2 matches 10 bases. Germline V gene data show CDR1 as MDHEN and CDR2 as SYDVKM. Trimming took 4 bases from V and 2 from J; bases not matched to a gene: 11. The CDR3 has 17 residues. DNA of the CDR3: TGTGCCAGCAGTTCCTTTAAGACTAGCGGGCTACCCTACGAGCAGTACTTC. Its translation is CASSSFKTSGLPYEQYF.